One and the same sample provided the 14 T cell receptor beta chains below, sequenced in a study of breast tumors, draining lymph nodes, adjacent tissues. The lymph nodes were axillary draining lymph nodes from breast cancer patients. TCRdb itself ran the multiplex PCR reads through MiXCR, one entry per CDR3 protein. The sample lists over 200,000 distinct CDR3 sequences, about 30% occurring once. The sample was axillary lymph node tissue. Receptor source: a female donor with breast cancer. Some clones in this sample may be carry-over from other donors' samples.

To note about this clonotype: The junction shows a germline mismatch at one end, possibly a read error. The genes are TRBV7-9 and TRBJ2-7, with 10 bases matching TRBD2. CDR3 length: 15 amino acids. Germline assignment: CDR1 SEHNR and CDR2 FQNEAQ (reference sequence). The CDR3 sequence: CASSRALAGDSEQHF. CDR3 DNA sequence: TGCGCCAGCAGCCGCGCCCTAGCGGGAGACTCCGAGCAGCACTTC.

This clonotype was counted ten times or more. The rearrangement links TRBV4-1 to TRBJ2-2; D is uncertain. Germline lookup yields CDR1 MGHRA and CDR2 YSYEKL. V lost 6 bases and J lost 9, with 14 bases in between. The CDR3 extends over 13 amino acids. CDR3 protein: CASRRQNHRELFF. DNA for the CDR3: TGCGCCAGCAGGCGACAAAACCACCGGGAGCTGTTTTTT.

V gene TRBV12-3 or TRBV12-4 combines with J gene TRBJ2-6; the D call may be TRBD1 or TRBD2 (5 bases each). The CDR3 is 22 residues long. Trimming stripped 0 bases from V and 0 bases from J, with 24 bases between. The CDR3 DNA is TGTGCCAGCAGTTTAGCGGTTGCCAGGGTATCAAGCGGCTACTCTGGGGCCAACGTCCTGACTTTC. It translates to CASSLAVARVSSGYSGANVLTF.

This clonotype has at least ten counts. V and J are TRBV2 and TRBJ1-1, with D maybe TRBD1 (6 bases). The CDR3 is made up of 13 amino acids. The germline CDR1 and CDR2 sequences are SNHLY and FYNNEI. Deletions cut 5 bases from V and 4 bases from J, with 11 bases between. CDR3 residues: CASSLQGGTEAFF. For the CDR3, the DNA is TGTGCCAGCAGTTTACAGGGAGGCACTGAAGCTTTCTTT.

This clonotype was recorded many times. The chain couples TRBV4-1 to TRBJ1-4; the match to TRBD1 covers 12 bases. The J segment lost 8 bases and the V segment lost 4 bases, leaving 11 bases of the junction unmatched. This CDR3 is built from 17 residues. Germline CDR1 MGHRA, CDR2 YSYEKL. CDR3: CASSRGQGARREEKLFF. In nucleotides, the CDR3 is TGCGCCAGCAGCCGGGGACAGGGGGCGCGGCGGGAGGAAAAACTGTTTTTT.

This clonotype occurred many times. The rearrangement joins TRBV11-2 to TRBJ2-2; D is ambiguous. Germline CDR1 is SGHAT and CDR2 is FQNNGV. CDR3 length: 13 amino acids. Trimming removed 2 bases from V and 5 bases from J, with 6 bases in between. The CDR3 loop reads CASSLSRTGELFF. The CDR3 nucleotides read TGTGCCAGCAGCTTATCCCGAACCGGGGAGCTGTTTTTT.

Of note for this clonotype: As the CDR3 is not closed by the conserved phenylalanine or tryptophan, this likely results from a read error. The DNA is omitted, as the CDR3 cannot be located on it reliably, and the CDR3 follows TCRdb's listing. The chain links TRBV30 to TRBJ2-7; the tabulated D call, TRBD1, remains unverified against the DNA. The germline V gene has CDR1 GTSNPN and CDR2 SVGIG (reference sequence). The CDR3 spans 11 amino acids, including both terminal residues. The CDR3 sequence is CAWSAFPGQGY.

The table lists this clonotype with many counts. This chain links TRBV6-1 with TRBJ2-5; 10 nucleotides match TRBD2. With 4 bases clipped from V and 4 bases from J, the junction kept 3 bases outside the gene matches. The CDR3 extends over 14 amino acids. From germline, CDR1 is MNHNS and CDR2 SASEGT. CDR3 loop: CASSGLAGGETQYF. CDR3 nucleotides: TGTGCCAGCAGTGGATTAGCGGGAGGAGAGACCCAGTACTTC.

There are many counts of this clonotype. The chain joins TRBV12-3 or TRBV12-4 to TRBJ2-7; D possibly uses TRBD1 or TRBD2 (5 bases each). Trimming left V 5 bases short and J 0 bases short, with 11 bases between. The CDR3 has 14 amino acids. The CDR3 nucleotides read TGTGCCAGCAGTAGCGGACACCCCTCCTACGAGCAGTACTTC. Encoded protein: CASSSGHPSYEQYF.

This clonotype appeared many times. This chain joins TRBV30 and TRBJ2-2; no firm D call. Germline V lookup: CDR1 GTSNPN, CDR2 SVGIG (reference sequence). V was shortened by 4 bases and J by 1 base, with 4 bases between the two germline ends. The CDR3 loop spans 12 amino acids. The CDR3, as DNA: TGTGCCTGGACCCAGAACACCGGGGAGCTGTTTTTT. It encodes CAWTQNTGELFF.

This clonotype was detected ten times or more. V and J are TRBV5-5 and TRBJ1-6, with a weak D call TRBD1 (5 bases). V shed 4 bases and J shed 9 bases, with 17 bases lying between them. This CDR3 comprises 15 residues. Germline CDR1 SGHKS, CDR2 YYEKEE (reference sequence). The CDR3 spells CASSPRGGEASPLHF. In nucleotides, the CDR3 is TGTGCCAGCAGCCCCCGGGGAGGGGAGGCTTCACCCCTCCACTTT.

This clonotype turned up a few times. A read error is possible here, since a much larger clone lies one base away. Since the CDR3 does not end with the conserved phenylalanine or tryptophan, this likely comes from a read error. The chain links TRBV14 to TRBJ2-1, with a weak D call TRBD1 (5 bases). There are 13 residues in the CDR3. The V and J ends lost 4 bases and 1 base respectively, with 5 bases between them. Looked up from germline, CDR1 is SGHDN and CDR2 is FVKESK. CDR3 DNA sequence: TGTGCCAGCAGCCGACAGTCCTACAATGAGCAGTTCTCC. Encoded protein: CASSRQSYNEQFS.

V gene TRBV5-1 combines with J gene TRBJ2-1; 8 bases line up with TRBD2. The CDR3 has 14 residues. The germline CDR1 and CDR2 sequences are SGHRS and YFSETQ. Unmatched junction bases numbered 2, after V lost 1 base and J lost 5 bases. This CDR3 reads CASSLNGRDNEQFF. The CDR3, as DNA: TGCGCCAGCAGCTTGAACGGGAGGGACAATGAGCAGTTCTTC.

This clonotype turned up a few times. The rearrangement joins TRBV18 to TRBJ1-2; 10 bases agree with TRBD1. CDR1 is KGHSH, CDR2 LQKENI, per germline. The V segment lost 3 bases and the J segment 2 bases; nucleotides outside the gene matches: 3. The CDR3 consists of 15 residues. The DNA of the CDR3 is TGTGCCAGCTCACCCGAGGGACAGGGGAACTATGGCTACACCTTC. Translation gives CASSPEGQGNYGYTF.